The rows below give T cell receptor beta chains drawn from one sample of a study of blood T cell repertoires in COVID-19. The table came from immunoSEQ multiplex PCR; TCRdb's copy has only in-frame clones and leaves some out. The sample holds 200,000 to 300,000 clones; around 87% are singletons and the top ten take roughly 1.6%. The sample consisted of peripheral blood. These receptor sequences come from a woman aged 35 to 49 who had recovered from COVID-19. The CDR3 runs from the conserved cysteine through the conserved F or W. D genes are given only for firm matches. The size entry is marked missing in some rows and otherwise reads once, few, many or a size class.

v_call	j_call	d_call	clone_size	cdr3_aa	cdr3_nt
TRBV18	TRBJ2-6	TRBD1	.	CASPRQGTLSGANVLTF	TGTGCCAGCCCGAGACAGGGGACCCTCTCTGGGGCCAACGTCCTGACTTTC
TRBV10-3	TRBJ1-1	.	.	CAIRTGGGEEAFF	TGTGCCATCAGGACCGGAGGGGGGGAGGAAGCTTTCTTT
TRBV4-2	TRBJ2-7	TRBD2	.	CASSQAWGSGVSKEQYF	TGTGCCAGCAGCCAAGCCTGGGGTAGCGGGGTGAGCAAGGAGCAGTACTTC
TRBV25-1	TRBJ2-5	TRBD2	.	CASSESLAGRQETQYF	TGTGCCAGCAGTGAATCCCTAGCGGGGAGGCAAGAGACCCAGTACTTC
TRBV28	TRBJ2-2	TRBD2	once	CASRRGLAGGLKGTGELFF	TGTGCCAGCAGGCGAGGACTAGCGGGGGGGCTTAAGGGCACCGGGGAGCTGTTTTTT
TRBV6-1	TRBJ1-4	TRBD1	.	CASSEEGTGMFDEKLFF	TGTGCCAGCAGTGAAGAGGGGACAGGGATGTTCGATGAAAAACTGTTTTTT
TRBV19	TRBJ1-5	TRBD1	.	CASHVTGANQPQHF	TGTGCCAGTCACGTGACAGGGGCCAATCAGCCCCAGCATTTT
TRBV7-9	TRBJ2-1	TRBD2	.	CASSLARGDYNEQFF	TGTGCCAGCAGCTTAGCCCGGGGGGATTACAATGAGCAGTTCTTC
TRBV5-1	TRBJ2-7	.	.	CASSPTTTVSGEQYF	TGCGCCAGCAGCCCAACCACGACGGTGTCGGGGGAGCAGTACTTC
TRBV9	TRBJ2-7	TRBD1	once	CASSSRDRGVYEQYF	TGTGCCAGCAGCTCCCGGGACAGGGGTGTCTACGAGCAGTACTTC
TRBV19	TRBJ1-6	TRBD1	.	CASRVTGESSPLHF	TGTGCCAGTAGAGTAACAGGGGAGTCTTCACCCCTCCACTTT
TRBV19	TRBJ2-2	TRBD1	.	CASTMTGGIRELFF	TGTGCCAGTACCATGACAGGGGGGATCCGGGAGCTGTTTTTT
TRBV18	TRBJ2-5	TRBD2	.	CASSPSGGVYETQYF	TGTGCCAGCTCACCGTCGGGGGGAGTATATGAGACCCAGTACTTC
TRBV9	TRBJ1-2	TRBD1	.	CASSLALQDDRDSGYGYTF	TGTGCCAGCAGCCTAGCGCTCCAAGACGATCGGGACAGCGGCTATGGCTACACCTTC
TRBV10-3	TRBJ1-1	TRBD1	.	CAIKVTGGRTEAFF	TGTGCCATCAAGGTGACAGGGGGCAGGACTGAAGCTTTCTTT
TRBV2	TRBJ1-5	TRBD1	.	CASSPGQVGGQPQHF	TGTGCCAGCAGTCCCGGACAGGTAGGAGGTCAGCCCCAGCATTTT
TRBV5-1	TRBJ2-5	TRBD2	.	CASSLAPGGPETQYF	TGCGCCAGCAGCTTGGCCCCGGGGGGGCCAGAGACCCAGTACTTC
TRBV2	TRBJ2-7	.	.	CASIPQRGTYEQYF	TGTGCCAGCATCCCCCAAAGGGGGACCTACGAGCAGTACTTC
TRBV12-3/TRBV12-4	TRBJ1-1	.	.	CARSGGVNTEAFF	TGTGCCCGAAGCGGGGGAGTGAACACTGAAGCTTTCTTT
TRBV3-1/TRBV3-2	TRBJ2-7	TRBD1	.	CASSQGDREASYEQYF	TGTGCCAGCAGCCAAGGGGACAGGGAGGCGTCCTACGAGCAGTACTTC
TRBV18	TRBJ1-1	TRBD1	.	CASSAGQGAVEAFF	TGTGCCAGCTCAGCGGGACAGGGGGCGGTTGAAGCTTTCTTT
TRBV6-5	TRBJ2-3	TRBD1	.	CATRGTAERTDTQYF	TGTGCCACCAGGGGGACAGCCGAACGCACAGATACGCAGTATTTT
TRBV18	TRBJ2-5	TRBD1	.	CASSLDTGGEETQYF	TGTGCCAGCTCACTAGATACAGGGGGCGAGGAGACCCAGTACTTC
TRBV27	TRBJ1-4	.	.	CASSLSPGDEKLFF	TGTGCCAGCAGTTTATCCCCGGGGGATGAAAAACTGTTTTTT
TRBV9	TRBJ2-4	.	.	CASSVGQGVAKNIQYF	TGTGCCAGCAGCGTAGGTCAGGGTGTAGCCAAAAACATTCAGTACTTC
TRBV5-1	TRBJ1-2	.	.	CASSPPTGLYGYTF	TGCGCCAGCAGTCCCCCGACAGGACTCTATGGCTACACCTTC
TRBV5-5	TRBJ1-3	TRBD1	once	CASSRDSAFGNTIYF	TGTGCCAGCAGCCGGGACAGTGCTTTCGGAAACACCATATATTTT
TRBV7-9	TRBJ1-1	TRBD1	.	CASSVNTGGIVAEAFF	TGTGCCAGCAGCGTAAATACAGGGGGCATCGTGGCGGAAGCTTTCTTT
TRBV12-3/TRBV12-4	TRBJ1-1	.	.	CASSLGLSDGAFF	TGTGCCAGCAGTTTAGGACTGTCGGATGGGGCTTTCTTT
TRBV25-1	TRBJ2-7	TRBD1	.	CASSSGTGGGEQYF	TGTGCCAGCAGTTCAGGGACAGGGGGCGGCGAGCAGTACTTC
TRBV6-5	TRBJ1-2	.	.	CASSYSTGGIYGYTF	TGTGCCAGCAGTTACTCGACGGGGGGGATCTATGGCTACACCTTC
TRBV5-1	TRBJ2-2	.	.	CASSLGGSGELFF	TGCGCCAGCAGCTTGGGCGGTTCCGGGGAGCTGTTTTTT
TRBV28	TRBJ1-5	.	few	CASSYPQGAYSNQPQHF	TGTGCCAGCAGTTACCCGCAGGGTGCCTATAGCAATCAGCCCCAGCATTTT
TRBV6-4	TRBJ1-5	TRBD1	.	CASSDPNDRDDTRVHQPQHF	TGTGCCAGCAGTGACCCGAACGACAGGGACGATACTCGGGTACATCAGCCCCAGCATTTT
TRBV3-1/TRBV3-2	TRBJ1-6	.	once	CASSGTPRGSYNSPLHF	TGTGCCAGCAGCGGGACTCCTCGGGGGTCCTATAATTCACCCCTCCACTTT
TRBV12-3/TRBV12-4	TRBJ1-6	.	.	CASSFRAGPLHF	TGTGCCAGCAGTTTCAGGGCTGGACCCCTCCACTTT
TRBV3-1/TRBV3-2	TRBJ1-2	.	.	CASSHPLVSRYGYTF	TGTGCCAGCAGCCACCCCCTCGTCTCTCGCTATGGCTACACCTTC
TRBV19	TRBJ2-1	.	.	CASSIGTAYNEQFF	TGTGCCAGTAGTATAGGAACAGCTTACAATGAGCAGTTCTTC
TRBV3-1/TRBV3-2	TRBJ2-3	.	once	CASSQYHPRALTDTQYF	TGTGCCAGCAGCCAGTATCATCCCCGAGCCCTCACAGATACGCAGTATTTT
TRBV11-2	TRBJ2-3	.	.	CASSLEDPDTQYF	TGTGCCAGCAGCTTGGAGGACCCAGATACGCAGTATTTT
TRBV7-9	TRBJ2-5	.	.	CASIPGLQETQYF	TGTGCCAGCATCCCGGGACTTCAAGAGACCCAGTACTTC
TRBV12-3/TRBV12-4	TRBJ1-2	.	.	CASSTYSLYGYTF	TGTGCCAGCAGTACCTATAGCCTCTATGGCTACACCTTC
TRBV5-6	TRBJ2-7	TRBD1	few	CASSLYRDREYF	TGTGCCAGCAGCTTATACCGGGACAGAGAGTACTTC
TRBV7-9	TRBJ1-6	.	.	CASSWTVSSPLHF	TGTGCCAGCAGCTGGACAGTGAGTTCACCCCTCCACTTT
TRBV5-1	TRBJ2-5	.	.	CASSATVEETQYF	TGCGCCAGCAGCGCGACAGTTGAAGAGACCCAGTACTTC
TRBV19	TRBJ2-5	.	.	CASSPLEGPGQETQYF	TGTGCCAGTAGCCCCCTGGAGGGGCCCGGCCAAGAGACCCAGTACTTC
TRBV9	TRBJ2-5	TRBD2	.	CASSATSVQETQYF	TGTGCCAGCAGCGCGACTAGCGTACAAGAGACCCAGTACTTC
TRBV10-2	TRBJ1-2	TRBD1	few	CASSVMGQGDNGYTF	TGCGCCAGCAGTGTCATGGGACAGGGGGACAATGGCTACACCTTC